This T cell receptor beta chain is drawn from a study of OX40 agonist ivuxolimab in advanced cancers. Study-wide background: Patients with hepatocellular carcinoma, melanoma, renal cell or head and neck cancer made up the dose-escalation patients.

The repertoire was sequenced with immunoSEQ multiplex PCR; TCRdb's copy has only in-frame clones and lacks some. The sample shows around 40,000 clones, 87% of them seen only once. Germline V gives CDR1 MDHEN, CDR2 SYDVKM. The length of the CDR3 is 15 residues. V lost 5 bases to trimming and J lost 9 bases, with 22 bases between them. Overall study findings and caveats: Clonal expansion among partial responders at 0.1-3.0 mg/kg ranked near the lowest. Expanded clones belonging to CD8+ T cells outnumbered, on average, those of CD4+.

At baseline, cycle 4 day 1, and cycle 7 day 1, blood was sampled. In the case of this clone: Its specificity is unknown.

The chain is built from TRBV28 and TRBJ1-1; no clear D gene. This TCR came from an adult with an advanced solid tumor such as melanoma, head and neck, liver or kidney cancer. Material: CD4+ or CD8+ T cells sorted from blood, obtained in a trial of the OX40 agonist ivuxolimab. CDR3: CASSPRSGMRGKAFF. CDR3 nucleotide sequence: TGTGCCAGCAGTCCGCGGTCGGGGATGCGGGGAAAAGCTTTCTTT.